Described below is a single T cell receptor (beta chain) sequence and its context. Its specificity is unknown. This CDR3 spans 16 amino acids. Trimming cost V 8 bases and J 7 bases; bases outside gene matches: 13. Germline V gene sequence: CDR1 SQVTM, CDR2 ANQGSEA. The data belong to a study of OX40 agonist ivuxolimab in advanced cancers. Points from the study as a whole: Low normalized clonal expansion also occurred in some nonresponding patients.

The data were produced by immunoSEQ multiplex PCR, yet TCRdb's version contains in-frame clones alone and is incomplete. The table has more than 45,000 clones, approximately 83% seen once; the top ten hold nearly 0.9%. The sequence was obtained from an adult with an advanced solid tumor such as melanoma, head and neck, liver or kidney cancer. Sample: CD4+ or CD8+ T cells sorted from blood, taken in a trial of the OX40 agonist ivuxolimab. The rearrangement links TRBV29-1 to TRBJ2-2; 13 nucleotides match TRBD2. In DNA, the CDR3 is TGCAGCATAATACCGGGACTAGCGGGGCTGGGCGGGGAGCTGTTTTTT. It codes for CSIIPGLAGLGGELFF.